Below, 18 T cell receptor beta chains from the same sample are listed, as sequenced in a study of shared clonotypes between healthy human individuals. Sequencing was performed with immunoSEQ multiplex PCR; in TCRdb, only in-frame clones are kept and a portion is missing. The top ten hold about 1.8% of the sample, which has roughly 700,000 clones, around two thirds seen once. The sequenced sample was memory CD4+ T cells sorted from blood. Subset of the sample: CD45RA-negative fraction. These receptors all come from a young woman in good health.

The chain is built from TRBV19 and TRBJ2-6, with D perhaps TRBD2 (5 bases). V dropped 5 bases and J dropped 0 bases, with 14 bases sitting between them. Germline V gene sequence: CDR1 LNHDA, CDR2 SQIVND (reference sequence). This CDR3 comprises 17 residues. Here the CDR3 reads CASSPGLGSSGANVLTF. The CDR3 bases are TGTGCCAGTAGTCCCGGACTGGGAAGCTCTGGGGCCAACGTCCTGACTTTC.

J is TRBJ2-3 and V is TRBV14; D is undetermined. Trimming pared 2 bases from V and 4 bases from J, leaving 7 bases between. Germline V gene lookup returns CDR1 SGHDN and CDR2 FVKESK. This CDR3 spans 13 amino acids. The CDR3 spells CASSQLSADTQYF. DNA of the CDR3: TGTGCCAGCAGCCAACTCTCCGCAGATACGCAGTATTTT.

In this sample, this clone turned up many times. The chain recombines TRBV19 with TRBJ2-3; TRBD1 agrees at 7 bases. The germline gives CDR1 LNHDA, CDR2 SQIVND (reference sequence). The CDR3 is 15 amino acids. J was trimmed by 0 bases and V by 5 bases; bases with no gene match: 5. Here the CDR3 DNA reads TGTGCCAGTAGTTCGGGGACAGTTAGCACAGATACGCAGTATTTT. This translates into CASSSGTVSTDTQYF.

This clone was observed a single time. The chain carries TRBV28 and TRBJ2-7; 8 bases align to TRBD1. The CDR3 spans 13 residues. J was trimmed by 3 bases and V by 7 bases; bases with no gene match: 5. From germline, CDR1 is MDHEN and CDR2 SYDVKM. CDR3 region: CASIRGQDYEQYF. In DNA form, the CDR3 reads TGTGCCAGCATCAGGGGGCAGGACTACGAGCAGTACTTC.

The V and J genes are TRBV9 and TRBJ2-7; tentative D call: TRBD2 (6 bases). Trimming cost V 0 bases and J 3 bases, with 13 bases left between them. Germline-derived CDR1 and CDR2 are SGDLS and YYNGEE. CDR3 size: 15 residues. This chain's CDR3 is CASSVGVGSIYEQYF. CDR3 coding DNA: TGTGCCAGCAGCGTAGGTGTCGGGAGTATCTACGAGCAGTACTTC.

The genes are TRBV28 and TRBJ2-7; 8 nucleotides line up with TRBD1. Per germline, CDR1 MDHEN and CDR2 SYDVKM. V shed 8 bases and J 0 bases; nucleotides not matched to a gene: 9. This CDR3 has 15 amino acids. This chain's CDR3 is CASCHQDRVSYEQYF. The CDR3 coding sequence is TGTGCCAGCTGCCATCAGGACAGGGTCTCCTACGAGCAGTACTTC.

The chain is built from TRBV4-1 and TRBJ1-5; D not certain. This CDR3 has 13 residues. The V end lost 0 bases, the J end lost 7 bases, and 7 bases lay between the germline ends. CDR1 is MGHRA and CDR2 is YSYEKL in the germline V gene. CDR3 sequence: CASSQDLGQPQHF. The CDR3, as DNA: TGCGCCAGCAGCCAAGATCTCGGGCAGCCCCAGCATTTT.

The CDR3 sequence is CSTSGTGGGDTQYF. CDR3 coding DNA: TGCAGCACCTCCGGGACAGGGGGTGGAGATACGCAGTATTTT. V is TRBV29-1 and J is TRBJ2-3; 11 bases agree with TRBD1. After removal of 8 bases from V and 5 bases from J, the junction contained 9 bases not matched to a gene. CDR1 is SQVTM and CDR2 is ANQGSEA in the germline V gene. This CDR3 comprises 14 residues.

The genes are TRBV11-2 and TRBJ2-1, with TRBD2 matching 13 bases. The junction had 5 bases not matched to a gene; V was cut back by 5 bases and J by 13 bases. Germline V gives CDR1 SGHAT, CDR2 FQNNGV. There are 13 residues in the CDR3. The CDR3 sequence: CASSPGLAGLQFF. Written as DNA, the CDR3 is TGTGCCAGCAGCCCGGGACTAGCGGGACTCCAGTTCTTC.

V usage is TRBV29-1 and J usage is TRBJ1-1; unclear D gene. The CDR3 has 14 residues. V lost 6 bases to trimming and J lost 0 bases, with 14 bases between them. Per the germline V gene, CDR1 is SQVTM and CDR2 is ANQGSEA. The CDR3 protein is CSVGSLNMNTEAFF. The CDR3, as DNA: TGCAGCGTGGGGTCCTTAAACATGAACACTGAAGCTTTCTTT.

The chain carries TRBV30 and TRBJ2-5; a weak D match, TRBD1 (8 bases). There are 14 residues in the CDR3. Per germline, CDR1 GTSNPN and CDR2 SVGIG (reference sequence). V shed 5 bases and J shed 5 bases, with 18 bases lying between them. CDR3 sequence (DNA): TGTGCCTGGGGACAGGGAGGGGATCGGGAGACCCAGTACTTC. Encoded protein: CAWGQGGDRETQYF.

The gene calls are TRBV27 and TRBJ2-1, with TRBD2 identical over 10 bases. Germline V lookup: CDR1 MNHEY, CDR2 SMNVEV (reference sequence). CDR3 length: 15 residues. J gave up 7 bases and V 6 bases, and 9 bases lay outside the gene matches. The CDR3 loop is CASSQSGRAANEQFF. The CDR3 DNA reads as TGTGCCAGCAGCCAGAGCGGGAGGGCCGCAAATGAGCAGTTCTTC.

About this clone itself: With a far larger clone one base away, a read error is the likely cause. The V gene is TRBV5-6, the J gene TRBJ2-1, with 12 bases that match TRBD2. Germline CDR1 SGHDT, CDR2 YYEEEE. The CDR3 length is 15 residues. The J segment lost 2 bases and the V segment lost 4 bases, leaving 1 base of the junction unmatched. The CDR3: CASSRTSGTYNEQFF. As DNA, the CDR3 is TGTGCCAGCAGCCGGACTAGCGGGACCTACAATGAGCAGTTCTTC.

V is TRBV28 and J is TRBJ2-5; perhaps TRBD1 as D (6 bases). Trimming cost V 5 bases and J 2 bases, with 21 bases left between them. The germline V gene encodes CDR1 MDHEN and CDR2 SYDVKM. This CDR3 spans 17 amino acids. CDR3 in DNA: TGTGCCAGCAGTCCTCCATGGGGGACACCGACACAAGAGACCCAGTACTTC. Translation gives CASSPPWGTPTQETQYF.

The V and J genes are TRBV28 and TRBJ1-1; D is unresolved. The CDR3 sequence is 14 residues long. CDR1 and CDR2 from the germline V gene are MDHEN and SYDVKM. V lost 7 bases and J lost 3, with 15 bases in between. CDR3 bases: TGTGCCAGCAAGGAAGGCACGGGGTACACTGAAGCTTTCTTT. This translates into CASKEGTGYTEAFF.

This chain joins TRBV7-2 and TRBJ1-5, with D unresolved. The CDR3 sequence is 15 residues long. Germline CDR1 reads SGHTA; CDR2 reads FQGNSA. Trimming pared 5 bases from V and 6 bases from J, leaving 17 bases between. In DNA form, the CDR3 reads TGTGCCAGCAGCCTTGGGCAGGCGCGGGGTCAGCCCCAGCATTTT. Amino acid sequence: CASSLGQARGQPQHF.

To note about this clone: Other DNA sequences in this sample translate to the same CDR3. This chain links TRBV20-1 with TRBJ2-3; D remains ambiguous. Deletions cut 2 bases from V and 4 bases from J, with 4 bases between. The germline CDR1 and CDR2 sequences are DFQATT and SNEGSKA (reference sequence). This CDR3 spans 11 amino acids. CDR3 sequence (DNA): TGCAGTGCTAGACAGGCAGATACGCAGTATTTT. Translating it yields CSARQADTQYF.

V is TRBV19 and J is TRBJ2-5; 8 nucleotides align to TRBD1. This CDR3 comprises 17 residues. Germline V gene sequence: CDR1 LNHDA, CDR2 SQIVND (reference sequence). J gave up 4 bases and V 10 bases, and 20 bases lay outside the gene matches. In DNA, the CDR3 is TGTGCCACCGGGCGAGGGGGACAGGATCGGGGGCGAGAGACCCAGTACTTC. This codes for CATGRGGQDRGRETQYF.